This T cell receptor beta chain was documented in a study of technical replicates of blood from four donors. Clones were read by immunoSEQ multiplex PCR, and TCRdb kept only the in-frame ones, dropping some. Seen here are around 62,000 clones, 95% to 97% observed once, and the top ten hold about 0.24%. V was shortened by 5 bases and J by 0 bases, with 20 bases between the two germline ends. The CDR3 totals 16 residues. Germline CDR1 reads SQVTM; CDR2 reads ANQGSEA. The rearrangement links TRBV29-1 to TRBJ2-7; D may be TRBD1 (5 bases). The source of this sequence is a human donor in good health. Sequencing used T cells isolated from PBMCs. The CDR3 protein is CSVFSAPGQPSYEQYF. The DNA for the CDR3 is TGCAGCGTTTTCTCCGCACCTGGACAACCCTCCTACGAGCAGTACTTC.